Listed here are 13 T cell receptor beta chains from one sample, sequenced in a study of cytomegalovirus exposure and HLA in healthy donors. The PCR was carried out with 60 Vbeta primers and 13 Jbeta primers. Method: immunoSEQ multiplex PCR; TCRdb's copy keeps in-frame clones and lacks some. The repertoire has 100,000 or so clones, 70% to 80% of them found once; the top ten carry roughly 2.6%. Material for sequencing was PBMCs. These receptors were obtained from a man aged 50-60 years in good health and CMV-seropositive.

In nucleotides, the CDR3 is TGTGCCAGCAGCTTACGGGTGACCGGGGAGCTGTTTTTT. Protein: CASSLRVTGELFF. The chain couples TRBV11-3 to TRBJ2-2; D is uncertain. This CDR3 has 13 amino acids. V was clipped by 2 bases and J by 5 bases, with 6 bases between them. Germline CDR1 reads SGHNT; CDR2 reads YENEEA.

The chain carries TRBV6-6 and TRBJ1-2; 11 nucleotides align to TRBD1. From germline, CDR1 is MNHNY and CDR2 SVGAGI (reference sequence). V lost 6 bases, J lost 8 bases, and 8 bases stayed unmatched. This CDR3 comprises 14 residues. The CDR3 here is CASSEGQGGRGYTF. For the CDR3, the DNA is TGTGCCAGCAGCGAGGGACAGGGGGGCCGGGGCTACACCTTC.

The table lists this clone with a count of one. V and J are TRBV11-2 and TRBJ1-1; no firm D call. Trimming left V 5 bases short and J 0 bases short, with 4 bases between. CDR1 is SGHAT, CDR2 FQNNGV, per germline. This CDR3 spans 12 amino acids. The CDR3 DNA sequence: TGTGCCAGCAGCATAATGAACACTGAAGCTTTCTTT. Its protein product is CASSIMNTEAFF.

CDR3 residues: CASSLGQGGRSTEAFF. The DNA for the CDR3 is TGCGCCAGCAGCTTGGGACAGGGGGGTCGAAGCACTGAAGCTTTCTTT. V is TRBV5-1 and J is TRBJ1-1; 9 bases agree with TRBD1. V shed 0 bases and J 4 bases; nucleotides not matched to a gene: 7. CDR1 is SGHRS and CDR2 is YFSETQ in the germline V gene. CDR3 length equals 16 residues.

This clone has just one count. Sequence at one end of the junction differs from germline and may be a read error. The sample holds other DNA sequences that translate to the same CDR3. This chain connects TRBV27 to TRBJ1-5; unclear D gene. The germline V gene has CDR1 MNHEY and CDR2 SMNVEV (reference sequence). This CDR3 is built from 13 residues. CDR3: CASSKTRGQPQHF. CDR3 coding DNA: TGCGCCAGCAGTAAAACAAGAGGCCAGCCCCAGCATTTT.

This clone was found once. For the CDR3, the DNA is TGTGCCAGCAGCTTGGACGAGGGTTGGGGCACTGAAGCTTTCTTT. Protein sequence: CASSLDEGWGTEAFF. The rearrangement links TRBV5-5 to TRBJ1-1; D is unresolved. V was shortened by 0 bases and J by 4 bases, with 13 bases between the two germline ends. CDR1 is SGHKS, CDR2 YYEKEE, per germline (reference sequence). The CDR3 covers 15 residues.

This clone showed up just a few times. The chain combines TRBV14 with TRBJ2-1, with 9 bases fitting TRBD2. Germline CDR1 reads SGHDN; CDR2 reads FVKESK. Unmatched junction bases numbered 12, after V lost 4 bases and J lost 5 bases. The CDR3 covers 17 residues. Here the CDR3 reads CASSPLLLAGGNNEQFF. As DNA, the CDR3 is TGTGCCAGCAGCCCTTTACTACTAGCGGGCGGGAACAATGAGCAGTTCTTC.

The chain couples TRBV19 to TRBJ2-7, with 8 positions matching TRBD1. Looked up from germline, CDR1 is LNHDA and CDR2 is SQIVND (reference sequence). The CDR3 is 14 residues long. After removal of 1 base from V and 3 bases from J, the junction contained 2 bases not matched to a gene. CDR3 sequence reads: CASSIGGQGYEQYF. The CDR3 nucleotides are TGTGCCAGTAGTATAGGAGGACAGGGCTACGAGCAGTACTTC.

This rearrangement joins TRBV4-1 to TRBJ2-2; TRBD1 matches at 7 bases. CDR1 and CDR2 from the germline V gene are MGHRA and YSYEKL. This CDR3 is 16 amino acids long. Germline trimming cut 4 bases from V and 2 bases from J; bases unmatched to any gene: 7. CDR3 bases: TGCGCCAGCAGCCTCAGGGGGACGGAAAACACCGGGGAGCTGTTTTTT. Amino acids: CASSLRGTENTGELFF.

The chain has TRBV28 and TRBJ2-7; 10 nucleotides align to TRBD1. V trimming: 0 bases; J trimming: 0 bases; junction bases outside the gene matches: 8. The germline CDR1 and CDR2 sequences are MDHEN and SYDVKM. The CDR3 runs 18 residues. Here the CDR3 reads CASSLWTRGQGFSYEQYF. The CDR3, as DNA: TGTGCCAGCAGTTTATGGACTAGGGGACAGGGGTTCTCCTACGAGCAGTACTTC.

This clone was recorded a few times. The rearrangement joins TRBV28 to TRBJ1-6; D unresolved. The CDR3 runs 17 residues. V lost 1 base and J lost 3, with 13 bases in between. Germline V gene data show CDR1 as MDHEN and CDR2 as SYDVKM. CDR3 residues: CASSLSAGIVYNSPLHF. CDR3 in DNA: TGTGCCAGCAGTTTATCTGCAGGCATAGTCTATAATTCACCCCTCCACTTT.

The chain combines TRBV29-1 with TRBJ1-1; D unresolved. Trimming took off 5 bases at V and 1 base at J, with 5 bases between the two ends. Germline CDR1 is SQVTM and CDR2 is ANQGSEA. This CDR3 contains 11 residues. The CDR3 DNA reads TGCAGCGTTAGCTGGAACACTGAAGCTTTCTTT. Translation gives CSVSWNTEAFF.

This clone was seen more than once but under ten times. The chain has TRBV18 and TRBJ1-4; D perhaps matches TRBD1 (5 bases). Trimming removed 4 bases at V and 8 bases at J, with 17 bases between. The CDR3 runs 15 residues. From germline, CDR1 is KGHSH and CDR2 LQKENI. The CDR3 protein is CASSLSGGRDEKLFF. The CDR3 nucleotides read TGTGCCAGCTCACTTTCCGGGGGTAGGGACGAAAAACTGTTTTTT.